The next 26 T cell receptor beta chains were all read from a single sample in a study of T cell repertoires in cytomegalovirus infection. Antigen specificity for these receptors is unknown. TCRdb itself ran the reads through MiXCR, one entry per CDR3 protein. The table records about 47,000 distinct CDR3 sequences, less than 20% of them present only once. Sequencing used CD8+ T cells from cultured PBMCs, obtained from culture after CMV antigen stimulation. The source of these receptors is a human donor in good health (CMV status not recorded). Some clones in this sample may be carry-over from other donors' samples.

A remark on this clonotype: Relative to the germline gene, one junction end is altered; a read error may explain this. The chain links TRBV28 to TRBJ2-4, with D perhaps assigned TRBD1 or TRBD2 (6 bases each). Germline lookup yields CDR1 MDHEN and CDR2 SYDVKM. The CDR3 contains 14 residues. CDR3 sequence reads: CASSWGAAKNSQYF. CDR3 bases: TGTGCCAGCAGCTGGGGGGCCGCCAAAAACAGTCAGTACTTC.

This clonotype was observed a handful of times. This chain links TRBV2 with TRBJ2-1; D is uncertain. V was pared by 10 bases and J by 3 bases, with 16 bases between. Germline loops: CDR1 SNHLY, CDR2 FYNNEI. The CDR3 sequence is 14 residues long. The CDR3 loop reads CATIPLVSYNEQFF. The CDR3 DNA reads TGTGCCACCATCCCTCTTGTCAGCTACAATGAGCAGTTCTTC.

CDR3 amino acids: CASSSSYTGPHNEQFF. In DNA form, the CDR3 reads TGTGCCAGCAGCTCCTCTTACACGGGGCCCCACAATGAGCAGTTCTTC. V gene TRBV7-8 combines with J gene TRBJ2-1; the D gene could be TRBD1 or TRBD2 (5 bases each). Trimming took off 4 bases at V and 5 bases at J, with 18 bases between the two ends. The germline gives CDR1 SGHVS, CDR2 FQNEAQ. This CDR3 region has 16 residues.

This clonotype was detected only a few times. The chain joins TRBV7-6 to TRBJ1-2, with 8 nucleotides matching TRBD1. Germline-derived CDR1 and CDR2 are SGHVS and FNYEAQ. Unmatched junction bases numbered 6, after V lost 1 base and J lost 5 bases. The CDR3 totals 15 residues. The DNA of the CDR3 is TGTGCCAGCAGCTTAGGGGACAGGCCTATATATGGCTACACCTTC. Encoded protein: CASSLGDRPIYGYTF.

The rearrangement joins TRBV6-1 to TRBJ2-7, with D perhaps TRBD1 (5 bases). V was trimmed by 1 base and J by 3 bases, leaving 10 bases between them. Germline values: CDR1 MNHNS, CDR2 SASEGT. The CDR3 has 14 residues. Here the CDR3 reads CASSEVQGSYEQYF. DNA for the CDR3: TGTGCCAGCAGTGAAGTCCAGGGAAGCTACGAGCAGTACTTC.

The chain employs TRBV7-6 and TRBJ1-4, with D possibly being TRBD1 (6 bases). Germline CDR1 is SGHVS and CDR2 is FNYEAQ. This CDR3 contains 17 residues. Trimming removed 3 bases from V and 1 base from J, with 15 bases in between. The CDR3 DNA is TGTGCCAGCAGCTTGGGACGGCACAGGGTAACTAATGAAAAACTGTTTTTT. It is translated as CASSLGRHRVTNEKLFF.

This clonotype was seen repeatedly, ten times or more. The chain uses TRBV6-5 and TRBJ1-1, with D possibly being TRBD1 (6 bases). This CDR3 has 14 residues. CDR1 and CDR2 from the germline V gene are MNHEY and SVGAGI. V was shortened by 0 bases and J by 11 bases, with 16 bases between the two germline ends. CDR3 residues: CASSYSALGASAFF. DNA for the CDR3: TGTGCCAGCAGTTACTCAGCTTTGGGGGCATCGGCTTTCTTT.

This clonotype has more than one count but fewer than ten. V usage is TRBV7-2 and J usage is TRBJ2-5; 8 nucleotides line up with TRBD2. V was pared by 7 bases and J by 5 bases, with 6 bases of the junction left unmatched. Per germline, CDR1 SGHTA and CDR2 FQGNSA. CDR3 length: 13 residues. In DNA, the CDR3 is TGTGCCAGCACCCGGGGGGGTCGGGAGACCCAGTACTTC. It specifies CASTRGGRETQYF. Drawing the rest from reference TRBV7-2 and TRBJ2-5, the complete variable domain is GAGVSQSPSNKVTEKGKDVELRCDPISGHTALYWYRQSLGQGLEFLIYFQGNSAPDKSGLPSDRFSAERTGGSVSTLTIQRTQQEDSAVYLCASTRGGRETQYFGPGTRLLVL.

This clonotype turned up a few times. The rearrangement uses TRBV7-9 and TRBJ2-3; no clear D. V dropped 3 bases and J dropped 5 bases, with 6 bases sitting between them. The CDR3 is made up of 12 amino acids. Germline V lookup: CDR1 SEHNR, CDR2 FQNEAQ (reference sequence). The CDR3 DNA reads TGTGCCAGCAGCTTCCTCGGAGATACGCAGTATTTT. This gives the protein CASSFLGDTQYF.

This chain joins TRBV25-1 and TRBJ1-2; 9 nucleotides align to TRBD1. The V segment lost 4 bases and the J segment 7 bases; nucleotides outside the gene matches: 7. Germline assignment: CDR1 MGHDK and CDR2 SYGVNS. The CDR3 has 14 amino acids. CDR3 region: CASSVDRGPSGYTF. CDR3 in DNA: TGTGCCAGCAGTGTGGACAGGGGCCCTTCTGGCTACACCTTC.

This clonotype appeared a few times. The V call is TRBV5-6, the J call TRBJ2-1; the D is unclear. The CDR3 consists of 16 residues. V gave up 4 bases and J gave up 6 bases, with 20 bases separating them. CDR1 and CDR2 (germline): SGHDT, YYEEEE. The CDR3: CASSTSRAAISNEQFF. Here the CDR3 DNA reads TGTGCCAGCAGCACCTCCCGGGCTGCCATTAGCAATGAGCAGTTCTTC.

The sample holds a few counts of this clonotype. V is TRBV27 and J is TRBJ1-4; TRBD1 aligns across 7 bases. This CDR3 comprises 14 residues. With 4 bases clipped from V and 3 bases from J, the junction kept 2 bases outside the gene matches. Germline V gives CDR1 MNHEY, CDR2 SMNVEV (reference sequence). In nucleotides, the CDR3 is TGTGCCAGCAGTTGGGGACAGTCTAATGAAAAACTGTTTTTT. Translating it yields CASSWGQSNEKLFF.

The chain has TRBV12-3 or TRBV12-4 and TRBJ1-1; 7 nucleotides align to TRBD1. The CDR3 sequence is 12 residues long. The ends lost 7 bases at V and 4 bases at J; junction bases unmatched: 3. The CDR3 nucleotides are TGTGCCAGCACGTCAGGGGGCACTGAAGCTTTCTTT. This encodes CASTSGGTEAFF.

The count of this clonotype is one. The rearrangement uses TRBV6-2 or TRBV6-3 and TRBJ1-1; D perhaps matches TRBD1 (6 bases). The V and J ends lost 5 bases and 1 base respectively, with 14 bases between them. CDR1 and CDR2 (germline): MNHEY, SVGEGT. This CDR3 comprises 15 residues. The CDR3 bases are TGTGCCAGCAGTCGGACAGAGAGGAGGAACACTGAAGCTTTCTTT. Translated: CASSRTERRNTEAFF.

This clonotype occurred a few times. A much more abundant neighbour one base away suggests this may be a read error. The chain employs TRBV27 and TRBJ2-7; weak D call: TRBD1 (5 bases). Germline CDR1 reads MNHEY; CDR2 reads SMNVEV (reference sequence). This CDR3 contains 12 residues. The CDR3 sequence: CARSPGTYEQYF. The CDR3 DNA reads TGTGCCCGCAGTCCAGGGACCTACGAGCAGTACTTC.

The chain links TRBV7-9 to TRBJ2-1, with 11 bases lining up with TRBD2. V trimming: 5 bases; J trimming: 6 bases; junction bases outside the gene matches: 6. This CDR3 comprises 15 residues. The germline gives CDR1 SEHNR, CDR2 FQNEAQ (reference sequence). CDR3 loop: CASSAPSGGPNEQFF. The CDR3 DNA reads TGTGCCAGCAGCGCCCCTAGCGGGGGGCCCAATGAGCAGTTCTTC.

The gene calls are TRBV5-6 and TRBJ1-1; D gene ambiguous. V gave up 2 bases and J gave up 3 bases, with 5 bases separating them. This CDR3 is 12 amino acids long. Germline lookup yields CDR1 SGHDT and CDR2 YYEEEE. DNA for the CDR3: TGTGCCAGCAGCTTCGGGTACACTGAAGCTTTCTTT. Translated, it gives CASSFGYTEAFF. The complete variable domain, with remaining parts taken from reference TRBV5-6 and TRBJ1-1, reads DAGVTQSPTHLIKTRGQQVTLRCSPKSGHDTVSWYQQALGQGPQFIFQYYEEEERQRGNFPDRFSGHQFPNYSSELNVNALLLGDSALYLCASSFGYTEAFFGQGTRLTVV.

This chain links TRBV6-2 or TRBV6-3 with TRBJ1-5; 8 positions match TRBD1. CDR1 and CDR2 (germline): MNHEY, SVGEGT. Trimming removed 0 bases from V and 5 bases from J; junction bases left unmatched: 12. There are 18 residues in the CDR3. The CDR3 loop is CASSYSRQGARVDQPQHF. CDR3 bases: TGTGCCAGCAGTTACTCGAGGCAGGGGGCAAGAGTGGATCAGCCCCAGCATTTT.

This clonotype was seen more than once but under ten times. This rearrangement joins TRBV6-1 to TRBJ1-6; D possibly corresponds to TRBD1 (5 bases). Trimming left V 3 bases short and J 2 bases short, with 11 bases between. This CDR3 has 16 amino acids. CDR1 and CDR2 from the germline V gene are MNHNS and SASEGT. CDR3 nucleotide sequence: TGTGCCAGCAGTGACAGGGAGCAAACCTATAATTCACCCCTCCACTTT. Encoded protein: CASSDREQTYNSPLHF.

The gene calls are TRBV7-6 and TRBJ2-7; the D is unclear. Trimming pared 0 bases from V and 3 bases from J, leaving 9 bases between. The CDR3 is 14 residues long. Per the germline V gene, CDR1 is SGHVS and CDR2 is FNYEAQ. CDR3 DNA sequence: TGTGCCAGCAGCTTAGCGGGAATGGGCTACGAGCAGTACTTC. It encodes CASSLAGMGYEQYF.

This clonotype was seen only a few times. V usage is TRBV4-1 and J usage is TRBJ2-5; perhaps D is TRBD1 or TRBD2 (5 bases each). This CDR3 has 14 residues. Germline V gene sequence: CDR1 MGHRA, CDR2 YSYEKL. V lost 4 bases and J lost 4, with 13 bases in between. The CDR3 bases are TGCGCCAGCAGCCCCCCTGGGACCCTAGAGACCCAGTACTTC. Protein: CASSPPGTLETQYF.

The sample holds a few counts of this clonotype. This chain uses TRBV6-6 with TRBJ1-4, with D unresolved. CDR1 is MNHNY and CDR2 is SVGAGI in the germline V gene (reference sequence). Trimming took off 2 bases at V and 4 bases at J, with 11 bases between the two ends. This CDR3 is 15 amino acids long. CDR3 sequence: CASSYGGVINEKLFF. The CDR3 bases are TGTGCCAGCAGTTACGGTGGAGTAATTAATGAAAAACTGTTTTTT.

V is TRBV10-3 and J is TRBJ1-2; no clear D gene. The CDR3 loop spans 15 amino acids. Trimming shortened V by 2 bases and J by 2 bases, and 12 bases separated the two germline ends. The germline gives CDR1 ENHRY, CDR2 SYGVKD. The CDR3 reads CAISEPWTGNYGYTF. CDR3 DNA sequence: TGTGCCATCAGTGAGCCTTGGACGGGGAACTATGGCTACACCTTC.

This clonotype qualifies as large. The chain joins TRBV7-2 to TRBJ2-3; no reliable D call. Per germline, CDR1 SGHTA and CDR2 FQGNSA. The CDR3 consists of 16 residues. V was clipped by 2 bases and J by 0 bases, with 12 bases between them. CDR3 sequence: CASSLNSPQSTDTQYF. The CDR3 DNA reads as TGTGCCAGCAGCTTAAATTCGCCCCAGAGCACAGATACGCAGTATTTT. Full variable domain (rest looked up from reference TRBV7-2 and TRBJ2-3): GAGVSQSPSNKVTEKGKDVELRCDPISGHTALYWYRQSLGQGLEFLIYFQGNSAPDKSGLPSDRFSAERTGGSVSTLTIQRTQQEDSAVYLCASSLNSPQSTDTQYFGPGTRLTVL.

This clonotype turned up a few times. The chain is built from TRBV7-2 and TRBJ1-2; TRBD1 is a possible D gene (5 bases). The CDR3 length is 11 residues. V shed 7 bases and J shed 5 bases, with 8 bases lying between them. Germline CDR1 reads SGHTA; CDR2 reads FQGNSA. This CDR3 is CASTSGYGYTF. The CDR3 DNA is TGTGCCAGCACTTCAGGGTATGGCTACACCTTC.

This chain uses TRBV11-2 with TRBJ2-1, with D perhaps assigned TRBD1 or TRBD2 (5 bases each). This CDR3 has 15 residues. From germline, CDR1 is SGHAT and CDR2 FQNNGV. V shed 1 base and J shed 6 bases, with 13 bases lying between them. The CDR3 spells CASSLVGAGPNEQFF. CDR3 nucleotide sequence: TGTGCCAGCAGCTTAGTCGGGGCAGGTCCCAATGAGCAGTTCTTC.